This is a list of T cell receptor beta chains from one sample in a study of spatial heterogeneity in lung cancer. TCRdb recomputed calls from the 5' RACE reads with MiXCR, one row per CDR3 protein. Among some 37,000 distinct CDR3 sequences listed, under 8.5% were seen once. Sequenced material: PBMCs, taken at surgery. All receptors come from a female donor with early-stage non-small cell lung cancer. Both conserved end residues are part of each CDR3. The D gene is left open where the match is weak. Clone size is given for some rows only: seen once, a few or many times, or a class if the clone is expanded.

d_gene: TRBD2
abundance: many
v_gene: TRBV5-1
j_gene: TRBJ2-5
CDR3aa: CASSLNSGGAVETQYF
CDR3nt: TGCGCCAGCAGCTTGAATAGCGGGGGGGCCGTAGAGACCCAGTACTTC

d_gene: TRBD2
abundance: -
v_gene: TRBV20-1
j_gene: TRBJ2-1
CDR3aa: CSARALSGGGNEQFF
CDR3nt: TGCAGTGCTAGAGCTCTTTCAGGCGGGGGGAATGAGCAGTTCTTC

d_gene: TRBD2
abundance: medium-sized
v_gene: TRBV7-2
j_gene: TRBJ2-5
CDR3aa: CASSSGLGLAGFQETQYF
CDR3nt: TGTGCCAGCAGCTCTGGCTTGGGGCTAGCGGGCTTTCAAGAGACCCAGTACTTC

d_gene: -
abundance: -
v_gene: TRBV20-1
j_gene: TRBJ1-4
CDR3aa: CSASPPVPGEKLFF
CDR3nt: TGCAGTGCTAGTCCGCCGGTCCCAGGGGAAAAACTGTTTTTT

d_gene: -
abundance: -
v_gene: TRBV7-9
j_gene: TRBJ2-1
CDR3aa: CASSPPGRVDNEQFF
CDR3nt: TGTGCCAGCAGCCCCCCGGGGCGGGTGGACAATGAGCAGTTCTTC

d_gene: -
abundance: few
v_gene: TRBV2
j_gene: TRBJ2-7
CDR3aa: CASSPQPGDPISSYEQYF
CDR3nt: TGTGCCAGCAGCCCGCAGCCCGGGGACCCCATAAGCTCCTACGAGCAGTACTTC

d_gene: -
abundance: -
v_gene: TRBV20-1
j_gene: TRBJ2-3
CDR3aa: CSARRGDTQYF
CDR3nt: TGCAGTGCTAGACGGGGGGATACGCAGTATTTT

d_gene: -
abundance: few
v_gene: TRBV29-1
j_gene: TRBJ2-1
CDR3aa: CSVSRDFFFNTYNEQFF
CDR3nt: TGCAGCGTCTCCCGGGACTTCTTTTTTAACACATACAATGAGCAGTTCTTC

d_gene: -
abundance: many
v_gene: TRBV28
j_gene: TRBJ1-5
CDR3aa: CASSDQDQPQHF
CDR3nt: TGTGCCAGCAGTGACCAAGATCAGCCCCAGCATTTT

d_gene: TRBD2
abundance: many
v_gene: TRBV5-6
j_gene: TRBJ2-2
CDR3aa: CASSFLSGIRTGELFF
CDR3nt: TGTGCCAGCAGCTTTTTAAGCGGGATAAGGACCGGGGAGCTGTTTTTT

d_gene: -
abundance: few
v_gene: TRBV6-2/TRBV6-3
j_gene: TRBJ1-5
CDR3aa: CASSYWGQGAGGNQPQHF
CDR3nt: TGTGCCAGCAGTTATTGGGGCCAGGGTGCGGGTGGCAATCAGCCCCAGCATTTT

d_gene: -
abundance: -
v_gene: TRBV6-1
j_gene: TRBJ1-2
CDR3aa: CASSAGESTRYTF
CDR3nt: TGTGCCAGCAGCGCCGGGGAATCCACTCGCTACACCTTC

d_gene: TRBD2
abundance: many
v_gene: TRBV28
j_gene: TRBJ2-1
CDR3aa: CASSLGLARSYNEQFF
CDR3nt: TGTGCCAGCAGTTTGGGACTAGCTCGCTCCTACAATGAGCAGTTCTTC

d_gene: -
abundance: many
v_gene: TRBV11-2
j_gene: TRBJ2-3
CDR3aa: CASSFLGDPGTDTQYF
CDR3nt: TGTGCCAGCAGCTTCTTAGGGGATCCGGGTACAGATACGCAGTATTTT

d_gene: TRBD2
abundance: -
v_gene: TRBV9
j_gene: TRBJ2-5
CDR3aa: CASSPGTSGLQETQYF
CDR3nt: TGTGCCAGCAGCCCAGGCACTAGCGGGTTACAGGAGACCCAGTACTTC

d_gene: -
abundance: many
v_gene: TRBV3-1
j_gene: TRBJ1-1
CDR3aa: CARAVGEDTEAFF
CDR3nt: TGTGCCAGAGCAGTTGGGGAGGACACTGAAGCTTTCTTT

d_gene: TRBD1
abundance: many
v_gene: TRBV10-3
j_gene: TRBJ1-1
CDR3aa: CASLDRGDEAFF
CDR3nt: TGTGCCAGCTTGGACAGGGGCGATGAAGCTTTCTTT

d_gene: -
abundance: many
v_gene: TRBV5-4
j_gene: TRBJ2-3
CDR3aa: CASSLGDSADTQYF
CDR3nt: TGTGCCAGCAGCTTGGGGGACTCCGCAGATACGCAGTATTTT

d_gene: -
abundance: -
v_gene: TRBV7-9
j_gene: TRBJ1-5
CDR3aa: CASSLGGTDLNQPQHF
CDR3nt: TGTGCCAGCAGCTTAGGCGGGACGGATCTAAATCAGCCCCAGCATTTT

d_gene: TRBD2
abundance: -
v_gene: TRBV4-3
j_gene: TRBJ2-7
CDR3aa: CASSQGDYYEQYF
CDR3nt: TGCGCCAGCAGCCAAGGGGACTACTACGAGCAGTACTTC

d_gene: -
abundance: many
v_gene: TRBV19
j_gene: TRBJ2-7
CDR3aa: CASSPAEADGSYEQYF
CDR3nt: TGTGCCAGTAGTCCCGCCGAGGCGGATGGCTCCTACGAGCAGTACTTC

d_gene: -
abundance: many
v_gene: TRBV7-2
j_gene: TRBJ2-7
CDR3aa: CASSLNYYEQYF
CDR3nt: TGTGCCAGCAGCTTAAATTATTACGAGCAGTACTTC

d_gene: -
abundance: many
v_gene: TRBV21-1
j_gene: TRBJ1-1
CDR3aa: CASSSPLLDRAFF
CDR3nt: TGTGCCAGCAGCAGTCCGCTGCTCGACAGAGCTTTCTTT

d_gene: -
abundance: -
v_gene: TRBV20-1
j_gene: TRBJ1-1
CDR3aa: CSALRTSPTEAFF
CDR3nt: TGCAGTGCCCTACGGACATCCCCCACTGAAGCTTTCTTT

d_gene: -
abundance: many
v_gene: TRBV28
j_gene: TRBJ2-7
CDR3aa: CARGAGLSGPPSSYEQYF
CDR3nt: TGTGCCAGGGGGGCTGGACTCAGCGGACCTCCAAGCTCCTACGAGCAGTACTTC

d_gene: TRBD2
abundance: few
v_gene: TRBV11-2
j_gene: TRBJ2-3
CDR3aa: CASSLSSGVGDTQYF
CDR3nt: TGTGCCAGCAGCTTATCTAGCGGGGTTGGTGATACGCAGTATTTT

d_gene: -
abundance: -
v_gene: TRBV20-1
j_gene: TRBJ2-2
CDR3aa: CSARIEPNTGELFF
CDR3nt: TGCAGTGCTAGGATAGAGCCTAACACCGGGGAGCTGTTTTTT

d_gene: TRBD1
abundance: many
v_gene: TRBV20-1
j_gene: TRBJ2-7
CDR3aa: CSARGQGPSYEQYF
CDR3nt: TGCAGTGCTAGAGGACAGGGGCCGTCCTACGAGCAGTACTTC

d_gene: -
abundance: few
v_gene: TRBV7-8
j_gene: TRBJ2-1
CDR3aa: CASSGRVGEQFF
CDR3nt: TGTGCCAGCAGCGGACGTGTGGGGGAGCAGTTCTTC

d_gene: -
abundance: few
v_gene: TRBV20-1
j_gene: TRBJ2-3
CDR3aa: CSARDRPGVRDTQYF
CDR3nt: TGCAGTGCTAGAGACCGGCCAGGGGTTCGGGATACGCAGTATTTT

d_gene: -
abundance: many
v_gene: TRBV7-8
j_gene: TRBJ2-2
CDR3aa: CASSRTANTGELFF
CDR3nt: TGTGCCAGCAGCAGGACAGCGAACACCGGGGAGCTGTTTTTT

d_gene: -
abundance: medium-sized
v_gene: TRBV6-5
j_gene: TRBJ2-2
CDR3aa: CASRQTSITGELFF
CDR3nt: TGTGCCAGCCGGCAGACCTCCATCACCGGGGAGCTGTTTTTT

d_gene: -
abundance: many
v_gene: TRBV7-2
j_gene: TRBJ1-4
CDR3aa: CASSRGADEKLFF
CDR3nt: TGTGCCAGCAGCCGGGGCGCGGATGAAAAACTGTTTTTT

d_gene: TRBD1
abundance: few
v_gene: TRBV20-1
j_gene: TRBJ2-7
CDR3aa: CSAPRGHYEQYF
CDR3nt: TGCAGTGCCCCCAGGGGGCACTACGAGCAGTACTTC

d_gene: -
abundance: -
v_gene: TRBV20-1
j_gene: TRBJ2-2
CDR3aa: CSARDPTRDHTGELFF
CDR3nt: TGCAGTGCTAGAGATCCAACGCGGGACCACACCGGGGAGCTGTTTTTT

d_gene: -
abundance: few
v_gene: TRBV25-1
j_gene: TRBJ1-2
CDR3aa: CASRRDNSNYGYTF
CDR3nt: TGTGCCAGCAGAAGGGACAACTCTAACTATGGCTACACCTTC

d_gene: -
abundance: many
v_gene: TRBV20-1
j_gene: TRBJ1-1
CDR3aa: CSATVGLLPEAFF
CDR3nt: TGCAGTGCTACTGTGGGGCTTCTCCCTGAAGCTTTCTTT

d_gene: -
abundance: many
v_gene: TRBV6-1
j_gene: TRBJ1-5
CDR3aa: CASSQYQPQHF
CDR3nt: TGTGCCAGCAGCCAATATCAGCCCCAGCATTTT

d_gene: -
abundance: -
v_gene: TRBV4-3
j_gene: TRBJ2-7
CDR3aa: CASSQDRGTEQYF
CDR3nt: TGCGCCAGCAGCCAAGACAGGGGTACCGAGCAGTACTTC

d_gene: -
abundance: many
v_gene: TRBV6-5
j_gene: TRBJ1-2
CDR3aa: CASSYLQEEIYGYTF
CDR3nt: TGTGCCAGCAGTTACTTGCAGGAAGAGATCTATGGCTACACCTTC

d_gene: -
abundance: many
v_gene: TRBV11-3
j_gene: TRBJ2-1
CDR3aa: CASSPRSTGEQFF
CDR3nt: TGTGCCAGCAGCCCCAGGTCGACAGGTGAGCAGTTCTTC

d_gene: -
abundance: -
v_gene: TRBV29-1
j_gene: TRBJ2-3
CDR3aa: CSVDTFGRGVTDTQYF
CDR3nt: TGCAGCGTTGATACGTTCGGGAGAGGCGTCACAGATACGCAGTATTTT

d_gene: -
abundance: few
v_gene: TRBV30
j_gene: TRBJ1-1
CDR3aa: CAWTGVTEAFF
CDR3nt: TGTGCCTGGACAGGGGTCACTGAAGCTTTCTTT

d_gene: -
abundance: many
v_gene: TRBV24-1
j_gene: TRBJ2-7
CDR3aa: CATSPTAAGLGEQYF
CDR3nt: TGTGCCACCAGTCCGACCGCCGCGGGGCTGGGCGAGCAGTACTTC

d_gene: -
abundance: many
v_gene: TRBV28
j_gene: TRBJ1-3
CDR3aa: CASSSAGAPGNTIYF
CDR3nt: TGTGCCAGCAGTTCAGCAGGGGCGCCGGGAAACACCATATATTTT

d_gene: -
abundance: medium-sized
v_gene: TRBV29-1
j_gene: TRBJ2-1
CDR3aa: CSVEGEPGPTRRIYLYNEQFF
CDR3nt: TGCAGCGTAGAGGGAGAACCGGGACCCACACGGAGAATTTACCTCTACAATGAGCAGTTCTTC

d_gene: -
abundance: many
v_gene: TRBV2
j_gene: TRBJ2-5
CDR3aa: CASSRPRTGQTQYF
CDR3nt: TGTGCCAGCAGTCGGCCCCGGACGGGGCAGACCCAGTACTTC

d_gene: -
abundance: many
v_gene: TRBV29-1
j_gene: TRBJ2-3
CDR3aa: CSVQDSYTDTQYF
CDR3nt: TGCAGCGTACAGGACTCGTACACAGATACGCAGTATTTT

d_gene: -
abundance: medium-sized
v_gene: TRBV4-1
j_gene: TRBJ2-7
CDR3aa: CASSQDPSSREQYF
CDR3nt: TGCGCCAGCAGCCAAGACCCGTCTTCCCGCGAGCAGTACTTC

d_gene: -
abundance: -
v_gene: TRBV20-1
j_gene: TRBJ1-2
CDR3aa: CICRDTDYGYTF
CDR3nt: TGCATTTGCCGGGACACGGACTATGGCTACACCTTC

d_gene: -
abundance: many
v_gene: TRBV13
j_gene: TRBJ2-6
CDR3aa: CASSLGSSGSGANVLTF
CDR3nt: TGTGCCAGCAGCTTAGGATCATCGGGTTCTGGGGCCAACGTCCTGACTTTC

d_gene: TRBD1
abundance: few
v_gene: TRBV20-1
j_gene: TRBJ1-5
CDR3aa: CSAGDRRSNQPQHF
CDR3nt: TGCAGTGCTGGGGACAGACGAAGCAATCAGCCCCAGCATTTT

d_gene: TRBD2
abundance: -
v_gene: TRBV5-1
j_gene: TRBJ2-1
CDR3aa: CASSSSRSPAGANEQFF
CDR3nt: TGCGCCAGCAGCTCCTCTCGAAGCCCAGCGGGGGCGAATGAGCAGTTCTTC

d_gene: TRBD1
abundance: -
v_gene: TRBV2
j_gene: TRBJ2-7
CDR3aa: CASGTGIDYEQYF
CDR3nt: TGTGCCAGCGGGACAGGGATCGACTACGAGCAGTACTTC

d_gene: -
abundance: many
v_gene: TRBV24-1
j_gene: TRBJ1-5
CDR3aa: CATSDGDSNQPQHF
CDR3nt: TGTGCCACCAGTGATGGCGATAGCAATCAGCCCCAGCATTTT

d_gene: -
abundance: -
v_gene: TRBV2
j_gene: TRBJ1-1
CDR3aa: CASSQANTEAFF
CDR3nt: TGTGCCAGCAGTCAGGCGAACACTGAAGCTTTCTTT

d_gene: -
abundance: many
v_gene: TRBV29-1
j_gene: TRBJ2-3
CDR3aa: CSVDVGADTQYF
CDR3nt: TGCAGCGTTGATGTCGGGGCAGATACGCAGTATTTT

d_gene: TRBD1
abundance: many
v_gene: TRBV28
j_gene: TRBJ2-7
CDR3aa: CASSLQGADVNPYEQYF
CDR3nt: TGTGCCAGCAGTTTACAGGGGGCCGACGTGAATCCCTACGAGCAGTACTTC

d_gene: -
abundance: many
v_gene: TRBV7-9
j_gene: TRBJ2-3
CDR3aa: CASSPPGVSTDTQYF
CDR3nt: TGTGCCAGCAGCCCCCCAGGTGTTAGCACAGATACGCAGTATTTT

d_gene: -
abundance: few
v_gene: TRBV14
j_gene: TRBJ1-2
CDR3aa: CASSASGRFLRGRTANYGYTF
CDR3nt: TGTGCCAGCAGCGCGTCAGGACGCTTTCTCAGGGGACGAACTGCTAACTATGGCTACACCTTC